The 23 T cell receptor beta chains below were found in one sample sequenced in a study of human T cells and chemical hapten exposure. As to time point: patch test 1, 2 weeks after DPC sensitization. Treatment described: therapeutic diphenylcyclopropenone sensitization with weekly scalp DPC. TCRdb re-called the RACE reads through MiXCR, storing one row per CDR3 protein. Among approximately 350,000 distinct CDR3 sequences listed, roughly 6.9% were seen once. Material: whole blood, obtained in connection with sensitization to the hapten diphenylcyclopropenone (DPC). Every receptor here comes from a woman aged 18-29 years with alopecia areata. Some clones in this sample may be carry-over from other donors' samples.

The chain couples TRBV21-1 to TRBJ2-7. TRBV21-1 is classified as a pseudogene. This CDR3 is 14 amino acids long. The CDR3 nucleotides are TGTGCCAGCAGCCCCTTGGGTCGAGGCTACGAGCAGTACTTC. Amino acid sequence: CASSPLGRGYEQYF.

The V call is TRBV4-3, the J call TRBJ1-2; D gene unclear. The ends were cut back, 0 bases at V and 5 bases at J, with 13 bases in the middle. The CDR3 has 15 amino acids. The germline CDR1 and CDR2 sequences are LGHNA and YSLEER. In nucleotides, the CDR3 is TGCGCCAGCAGCCAAGATCCACGGCCGTTTTATGGCTACACCTTC. This gives the protein CASSQDPRPFYGYTF.

CDR3 DNA: TGTGCCAGCAGTTTGAGCGGTCCTCCTCGGGAGCAGTACTTC. It translates to CASSLSGPPREQYF. The V and J genes are TRBV12-3 or TRBV12-4 and TRBJ2-7, with D possibly TRBD2 on 5 matching bases. V lost 3 bases, J lost 7 bases, and 16 bases lay in between. CDR3 length: 14 residues.

This clonotype has ten or more counts. The chain couples TRBV4-2 to TRBJ1-2; weak D call: TRBD1 (5 bases). The CDR3 extends over 13 amino acids. Trimming cost V 1 base and J 7 bases, with 10 bases left between them. Germline CDR1 is LGHNA and CDR2 is YNFKEQ. The DNA of the CDR3 is TGTGCCAGCAGCCAAGGAGCCAGGGTTGGCTACACCTTC. Encoded protein: CASSQGARVGYTF.

This chain links TRBV10-3 with TRBJ2-3; D call uncertain. Trimming left V 0 bases short and J 3 bases short, with 7 bases between. The germline V gene has CDR1 ENHRY and CDR2 SYGVKD. The CDR3 is 14 amino acids. The CDR3 DNA is TGTGCCATCAGTGAGTCGAAAGCAACAGATACGCAGTATTTT. It specifies CAISESKATDTQYF.

Ten or more counts support this clonotype. J is TRBJ2-1 and V is TRBV7-2; D not resolved. V dropped 3 bases and J dropped 9 bases, with 18 bases sitting between them. Germline V gene lookup returns CDR1 SGHTA and CDR2 FQGNSA. There are 15 residues in the CDR3. The CDR3 region is CASSFTGSGWGEQFF. The CDR3 DNA sequence: TGTGCCAGCAGCTTTACCGGCTCCGGATGGGGTGAGCAGTTCTTC. Complete variable domain (other parts from reference TRBV7-2 and TRBJ2-1): GAGVSQSPSNKVTEKGKDVELRCDPISGHTALYWYRQSLGQGLEFLIYFQGNSAPDKSGLPSDRFSAERTGGSVSTLTIQRTQQEDSAVYLCASSFTGSGWGEQFFGPGTRLTVL.

The rearrangement uses TRBV16 and TRBJ1-4; D is unresolved. V was shortened by 4 bases and J by 0 bases, with 9 bases between the two germline ends. Looked up from germline, CDR1 is KGHSY and CDR2 is FQNENV. The CDR3 consists of 15 residues. The CDR3 nucleotides are TGTGCCAGCAGCCCCTCCCCGGCAACTAATGAAAAACTGTTTTTT. It is translated as CASSPSPATNEKLFF.

In this sample, this clonotype turned up a few times. The V gene is TRBV9, the J gene TRBJ2-3, with D possibly TRBD2 on 5 matching bases. With 3 bases removed from V and 3 bases from J, the gap between germline ends came to 8 bases. Germline CDR1 SGDLS, CDR2 YYNGEE. The CDR3 runs 13 residues. The CDR3 nucleotides are TGTGCCAGCAGCGCCGACTATACAGATACGCAGTATTTT. Its protein product is CASSADYTDTQYF.

The chain couples TRBV4-1 to TRBJ1-5; TRBD1 is a possible D gene (5 bases). Germline values: CDR1 MGHRA, CDR2 YSYEKL. The CDR3 runs to 18 residues. With 0 bases removed from V and 4 bases from J, the gap between germline ends came to 19 bases. In DNA form, the CDR3 reads TGCGCCAGCAGCCAAGAAATAGTTATCAGGGCGGGGAATCAGCCCCAGCATTTT. This encodes CASSQEIVIRAGNQPQHF.

The chain couples TRBV7-8 to TRBJ2-1; D perhaps matches TRBD1 (6 bases). V was trimmed by 4 bases and J by 9 bases, leaving 13 bases between them. CDR1 is SGHVS, CDR2 FQNEAQ, per germline. This CDR3 is 13 amino acids long. The CDR3 DNA is TGTGCCAGCAGCTCTCGGACAGTTGTTGAGCAGTTCTTC. It encodes CASSSRTVVEQFF. The full variable domain, with the rest looked up from reference TRBV7-8 and TRBJ2-1, is GAGVSQSPRYKVAKRGQDVALRCDPISGHVSLFWYQQALGQGPEFLTYFQNEAQLDKSGLPSDRFFAERPEGSVSTLKIQRTQQEDSAVYLCASSSRTVVEQFFGPGTRLTVL.

This clonotype has only a few counts. This sequence joins TRBV6-1 and TRBJ1-2; D ambiguous. This CDR3 contains 15 residues. From germline, CDR1 is MNHNS and CDR2 SASEGT. Trimming shortened V by 4 bases and J by 2 bases, and 14 bases separated the two germline ends. For the CDR3, the DNA is TGTGCCAGCAGTGCTCGATCCGACGGAAACTATGGCTACACCTTC. Encoded protein: CASSARSDGNYGYTF.

The chain recombines TRBV28 with TRBJ1-2; perhaps TRBD1 as D (5 bases). CDR3 length: 16 residues. Trimming stripped 5 bases from V and 0 bases from J, with 16 bases between. CDR1 MDHEN and CDR2 SYDVKM come from the germline V gene. CDR3 region: CASSLRDFPPNYGYTF. In DNA form, the CDR3 reads TGTGCCAGCAGTCTCAGGGACTTCCCCCCTAACTATGGCTACACCTTC.

J is TRBJ1-1 and V is TRBV3-1; D ambiguous. Trimming removed 5 bases at V and 1 base at J, with 11 bases between. The CDR3 is 14 residues long. CDR1 is LGHDT and CDR2 is YNNKEL in the germline V gene (reference sequence). CDR3 loop: CASSSHGKNTEAFF. The CDR3, as DNA: TGTGCCAGCAGCTCCCACGGGAAGAACACTGAAGCTTTCTTT.

In this sample, this clonotype turned up many times. CDR3 amino acids: CASRGTNLDRLFSGNTIYF. CDR3 nucleotides: TGTGCCAGCAGGGGTACTAACCTTGACAGGTTGTTCTCTGGAAACACCATATATTTT. The chain employs TRBV28 and TRBJ1-3; weak D call: TRBD1 (6 bases). Germline assignment: CDR1 MDHEN and CDR2 SYDVKM. The CDR3 length is 19 residues. V lost 6 bases, J lost 0 bases, and 24 bases lay in between.

This chain uses TRBV20-1 with TRBJ2-3, with no clear D. The germline V and J ends were trimmed by 5 bases and 6 bases, with 15 bases remaining between them. CDR1 is DFQATT, CDR2 SNEGSKA, per germline (reference sequence). The CDR3 is 13 residues long. The CDR3: CSAFRPGGDTQYF. The DNA of the CDR3 is TGCAGTGCTTTCCGCCCCGGTGGCGATACGCAGTATTTT.

The chain combines TRBV6-6 with TRBJ2-7, with 8 bases lining up with TRBD1. Germline V gives CDR1 MNHNY, CDR2 SVGAGI (reference sequence). CDR3 length equals 15 residues. After removal of 5 bases from V and 3 bases from J, the junction contained 9 bases not matched to a gene. This chain's CDR3 is CASSRDRGLGYEQYF. DNA of the CDR3: TGTGCCAGCAGTCGAGACAGGGGCCTGGGCTACGAGCAGTACTTC.

Comments on this clonotype: It is unclear where the CDR3 begins or ends on the DNA, so no DNA is shown, and the CDR3 is as TCRdb lists it. This CDR3 reads CASSSSEGQIMNTEAFF. V gene TRBV6-2 or TRBV6-3 combines with J gene TRBJ1-1; the table names TRBD1, a call not compared with the DNA. The CDR3 is made up of 17 amino acids, end residues included. CDR1 MNHEY and CDR2 SVGEGT come from the germline V gene.

In this sample, this clonotype turned up a few times. The rearrangement uses TRBV29-1 and TRBJ2-1; the D gene is possibly TRBD1 (6 bases). The CDR3 has 13 residues. Trimming removed 8 bases from V and 0 bases from J, with 11 bases in between. Germline CDR1 is SQVTM and CDR2 is ANQGSEA. The CDR3: CSLRQASYNEQFF. Written as DNA, the CDR3 is TGCAGCTTAAGACAGGCCTCCTACAATGAGCAGTTCTTC.

This clonotype was counted only a few times. The V gene is TRBV28, the J gene TRBJ1-1; TRBD1 agrees at 7 bases. Germline CDR1 and CDR2: MDHEN and SYDVKM. The CDR3 totals 14 residues. V was clipped by 6 bases and J by 5 bases; unmatched bases: 9. The CDR3 sequence: CASRHRGEQTEAFF. For the CDR3, the DNA is TGTGCCAGCAGACACAGGGGAGAACAAACTGAAGCTTTCTTT.

The chain carries TRBV7-2 and TRBJ2-7, with no clear D. From germline, CDR1 is SGHTA and CDR2 FQGNSA. The CDR3 has 12 amino acids. V was trimmed by 8 bases and J by 0 bases, leaving 8 bases between them. Here the CDR3 DNA reads TGTGCCAGCGGCCCGACCTCCTACGAGCAGTACTTC. Amino acid sequence: CASGPTSYEQYF.

This chain connects TRBV29-1 to TRBJ2-3; 7 bases map to TRBD2. CDR1 is SQVTM and CDR2 is ANQGSEA in the germline V gene. Trimming at V came to 5 bases and at J to 0 bases, leaving 5 bases not matched to a gene. This CDR3 contains 14 residues. The CDR3 spells CSVSILASTDTQYF. CDR3 nucleotides: TGCAGCGTTTCTATACTAGCGAGCACAGATACGCAGTATTTT.

This rearrangement joins TRBV6-1 to TRBJ2-3; D is undetermined. Germline CDR1 is MNHNS and CDR2 is SASEGT. Trimming removed 6 bases from V and 4 bases from J, with 23 bases in between. The CDR3 extends over 17 amino acids. The CDR3 region has the DNA TGTGCCAGCAGGTTTGGAGCCCTAACCAACGCCCCAGATACGCAGTATTTT. Residues: CASRFGALTNAPDTQYF.

The chain carries TRBV6-5 and TRBJ1-6, with D tentatively TRBD1 (5 bases). CDR3 size: 14 residues. Germline lookup yields CDR1 MNHEY and CDR2 SVGAGI. Trimming shortened V by 6 bases and J by 5 bases, and 11 bases separated the two germline ends. Here the CDR3 DNA reads TGTGCCAGCAGGCCGGACAACAATAATTCACCCCTCCACTTT. Translating it yields CASRPDNNNSPLHF.